This is a list of T cell receptor beta chains from one sample in a study of CD8 T cells in ankylosing spondylitis. TCRdb reanalysed the 5' RACE reads using MiXCR and keeps one entry per CDR3 protein. The sample lists 700,000 to 1,000,000 distinct CDR3 sequences, about an eighth occurring once. Sequencing used blood, either unsorted or a sorted T cell fraction (not recorded which). The receptors stem from a male donor with ankylosing spondylitis. Both conserved end residues are part of each CDR3. A D gene is named only where the DNA matches it firmly. The size entry is marked missing in some rows and otherwise reads once, few, many or a size class.

V: TRBV20-1
size: many
J: TRBJ2-3
D: NA
CDR3: CSAPRPETRSTDTQYF
DNA: TGCAGTGCTCCCCGCCCCGAGACTAGAAGCACAGATACGCAGTATTTT

V: TRBV5-1
size: NA
J: TRBJ1-1
D: NA
CDR3: CASSLFSGSDTEAFF
DNA: TGCGCCAGCAGCTTGTTTTCGGGTAGCGACACTGAAGCTTTCTTT

V: TRBV5-4
size: few
J: TRBJ1-2
D: NA
CDR3: CASSSKPIRYGYTF
DNA: TGTGCCAGCAGTTCAAAGCCCATTAGGTATGGCTACACCTTC

V: TRBV7-2
size: many
J: TRBJ2-3
D: NA
CDR3: CASSLTAGTDTQYF
DNA: TGTGCCAGCAGCTTAACGGCCGGCACAGATACGCAGTATTTT

V: TRBV4-3
size: NA
J: TRBJ1-5
D: TRBD1
CDR3: CASSQATGGNQPQHF
DNA: TGCGCCAGCAGCCAAGCGACAGGGGGCAATCAGCCCCAGCATTTT

V: TRBV18
size: NA
J: TRBJ1-4
D: TRBD1
CDR3: CASSPLGQGDEKLFF
DNA: TGTGCCAGCTCACCACTGGGACAGGGGGATGAAAAACTGTTTTTT

V: TRBV5-1
size: NA
J: TRBJ2-3
D: NA
CDR3: CASSRAGDPSTDTQYF
DNA: TGCGCCAGCAGCCGCGCCGGGGACCCCAGCACAGATACGCAGTATTTT

V: TRBV27
size: few
J: TRBJ1-1
D: NA
CDR3: CASSLLASGRKAFF
DNA: TGTGCCAGCAGTTTATTAGCGTCGGGTCGTAAAGCTTTCTTT

V: TRBV9
size: many
J: TRBJ2-1
D: TRBD2
CDR3: CASSASLAGGRNEQFF
DNA: TGTGCCAGCAGCGCCTCCCTAGCGGGGGGGCGCAATGAGCAGTTCTTC

V: TRBV12-3/TRBV12-4
size: many
J: TRBJ2-1
D: NA
CDR3: CASSLGGVGEQFF
DNA: TGTGCCAGCAGTTTGGGGGGAGTAGGAGAGCAGTTCTTC

V: TRBV20-1
size: NA
J: TRBJ1-5
D: NA
CDR3: CSASPFSGPQHF
DNA: TGCAGTGCTAGCCCTTTTTCAGGGCCCCAGCATTTT

V: TRBV6-1
size: NA
J: TRBJ2-7
D: TRBD2
CDR3: CASRGLAGGYEQYF
DNA: TGTGCCAGCAGGGGACTAGCGGGAGGTTACGAGCAGTACTTC

V: TRBV6-2/TRBV6-3
size: few
J: TRBJ2-7
D: TRBD1
CDR3: CASSYQNPGQGASSYEQYF
DNA: TGTGCCAGCAGTTATCAGAATCCGGGACAGGGGGCGAGCTCCTACGAGCAGTACTTC

V: TRBV7-2
size: NA
J: TRBJ2-3
D: NA
CDR3: CASSPWTSDTQYF
DNA: TGTGCCAGCAGCCCATGGACGTCTGATACGCAGTATTTT

V: TRBV20-1
size: few
J: TRBJ1-2
D: NA
CDR3: CSARDPNRVDGYTF
DNA: TGCAGTGCTAGAGACCCGAACAGGGTGGATGGCTACACCTTC

V: TRBV7-2
size: many
J: TRBJ2-3
D: NA
CDR3: CASSLGVLTDTQYF
DNA: TGTGCCAGCAGCTTAGGGGTACTCACAGATACGCAGTATTTT

V: TRBV7-2
size: many
J: TRBJ1-1
D: TRBD1
CDR3: CASSFTTGVTEAFF
DNA: TGTGCCAGCAGCTTCACGACAGGGGTGACTGAAGCTTTCTTT

V: TRBV9
size: many
J: TRBJ1-6
D: TRBD1
CDR3: CASGGGRNSPLHF
DNA: TGTGCCAGCGGAGGGGGCCGGAATTCACCCCTCCACTTT

V: TRBV6-2/TRBV6-3
size: few
J: TRBJ2-5
D: TRBD2
CDR3: CASSYPIAGGGKTQYF
DNA: TGTGCCAGCAGTTACCCCATAGCGGGGGGAGGGAAGACCCAGTACTTC

V: TRBV29-1
size: many
J: TRBJ2-7
D: NA
CDR3: CSVGGPNEQYF
DNA: TGCAGCGTTGGAGGCCCTAACGAGCAGTACTTC

V: TRBV7-2
size: few
J: TRBJ1-4
D: NA
CDR3: CASSLVTGNEKLFF
DNA: TGTGCCAGCAGCTTAGTGACAGGAAATGAAAAACTGTTTTTT

V: TRBV5-5
size: many
J: TRBJ2-5
D: NA
CDR3: CASSLGLYQETQYF
DNA: TGTGCCAGCAGCTTGGGACTGTACCAAGAGACCCAGTACTTC

V: TRBV5-1
size: few
J: TRBJ2-2
D: NA
CDR3: CASSLFLTHTGELFF
DNA: TGCGCCAGCAGCTTGTTTCTGACCCACACCGGGGAGCTGTTTTTT

V: TRBV6-1
size: many
J: TRBJ2-5
D: TRBD1
CDR3: CASRSTGGLETQYF
DNA: TGTGCCAGCAGGTCGACAGGGGGCCTGGAGACCCAGTACTTC

V: TRBV10-3
size: many
J: TRBJ2-1
D: TRBD2
CDR3: CAISEFIAGNSYNEQFF
DNA: TGTGCCATCAGTGAGTTTATAGCGGGAAATTCCTACAATGAGCAGTTCTTC

V: TRBV28
size: few
J: TRBJ2-7
D: NA
CDR3: CASTYGVTGFSSYEQYF
DNA: TGTGCCAGCACTTACGGGGTCACCGGATTTAGCTCCTACGAGCAGTACTTC

V: TRBV12-3/TRBV12-4
size: many
J: TRBJ2-1
D: TRBD2
CDR3: CASSELAGGVGEQFF
DNA: TGTGCCAGCAGTGAACTAGCGGGAGGGGTTGGTGAGCAGTTCTTC

V: TRBV20-1
size: NA
J: TRBJ2-3
D: NA
CDR3: CSAGALADTQYF
DNA: TGCAGTGCCGGCGCCTTAGCAGATACGCAGTATTTT

V: TRBV7-6
size: many
J: TRBJ2-7
D: NA
CDR3: CASSLGVGAYEQYF
DNA: TGTGCCAGCAGCTTAGGGGTCGGGGCCTACGAGCAGTACTTC

V: TRBV24-1
size: NA
J: TRBJ2-3
D: NA
CDR3: CATSDFNGKTDTQYF
DNA: TGTGCCACCAGTGATTTTAACGGGAAGACAGATACGCAGTATTTT

V: TRBV29-1
size: many
J: TRBJ2-7
D: TRBD1
CDR3: CSAFTGAEQYF
DNA: TGCAGCGCCTTTACAGGGGCCGAGCAGTACTTC

V: TRBV7-2
size: NA
J: TRBJ2-1
D: TRBD2
CDR3: CASSSGTSHNEQFF
DNA: TGTGCCAGCAGCTCGGGGACTAGTCACAATGAGCAGTTCTTC

V: TRBV6-1
size: NA
J: TRBJ1-1
D: NA
CDR3: CASRKQRNTEAFF
DNA: TGTGCCAGCAGAAAACAGAGGAACACTGAAGCTTTCTTT

V: TRBV12-3/TRBV12-4
size: few
J: TRBJ2-5
D: TRBD2
CDR3: CASNAGTSVEETQYF
DNA: TGTGCCAGCAACGCCGGGACTAGCGTCGAAGAGACCCAGTACTTC

V: TRBV19
size: few
J: TRBJ1-1
D: NA
CDR3: CASSIRQGRSEAFF
DNA: TGTGCCAGTAGTATACGTCAGGGGAGGTCTGAAGCTTTCTTT

V: TRBV6-1
size: NA
J: TRBJ1-2
D: NA
CDR3: CASSDPGLLYGYTF
DNA: TGTGCCAGCAGTGATCCAGGCCTCCTCTATGGCTACACCTTC

V: TRBV28
size: few
J: TRBJ1-2
D: TRBD1
CDR3: CASGRDSLYGYTF
DNA: TGTGCCAGCGGTAGGGACAGCCTCTATGGCTACACCTTC

V: TRBV20-1
size: few
J: TRBJ2-3
D: TRBD2
CDR3: CSARNIFSGTSGRAGTDTQYF
DNA: TGCAGTGCTAGAAACATATTCTCGGGGACTAGCGGGAGGGCCGGCACAGATACGCAGTATTTT

V: TRBV4-2
size: NA
J: TRBJ1-6
D: NA
CDR3: CASSQEPGARNSPLHF
DNA: TGTGCCAGCAGCCAGGAACCGGGCGCCCGTAATTCACCCCTCCACTTT

V: TRBV10-3
size: NA
J: TRBJ2-7
D: NA
CDR3: CAISESRHEVTYEQYF
DNA: TGTGCCATCAGTGAGTCACGACATGAGGTCACCTACGAGCAGTACTTC

V: TRBV20-1
size: few
J: TRBJ2-3
D: TRBD2
CDR3: CSAMGGGAADTQYF
DNA: TGCAGTGCTATGGGCGGGGGGGCCGCCGATACGCAGTATTTT

V: TRBV10-3
size: few
J: TRBJ2-5
D: NA
CDR3: CATSLPGGGGETQYF
DNA: TGTGCCACCAGTCTCCCCGGGGGTGGCGGAGAGACCCAGTACTTC

V: TRBV12-3/TRBV12-4
size: NA
J: TRBJ1-2
D: NA
CDR3: CASSWASEDYGYTF
DNA: TGTGCCAGCAGTTGGGCCTCAGAAGATTATGGCTACACCTTC

V: TRBV6-5
size: NA
J: TRBJ1-6
D: NA
CDR3: CASSYANSPLHF
DNA: TGTGCCAGCAGTTACGCTAATTCACCCCTCCACTTT

V: TRBV20-1
size: NA
J: TRBJ1-5
D: NA
CDR3: CSAWRRTGGNQPQHF
DNA: TGCAGTGCGTGGCGGAGGACGGGGGGGAATCAGCCCCAGCATTTT

V: TRBV12-3/TRBV12-4
size: few
J: TRBJ2-7
D: TRBD2
CDR3: CASSYGRVFNEQYF
DNA: TGTGCCAGCAGTTACGGGAGGGTCTTCAACGAGCAGTACTTC

V: TRBV24-1
size: NA
J: TRBJ1-1
D: NA
CDR3: CATSDNRRGFTEAFF
DNA: TGTGCCACCAGTGATAATAGGAGGGGATTCACTGAAGCTTTCTTT

V: TRBV24-1
size: NA
J: TRBJ2-1
D: TRBD1
CDR3: CATSDSDRGYGNEQFF
DNA: TGTGCCACCAGTGATTCCGACAGGGGATATGGCAATGAGCAGTTCTTC

V: TRBV7-6
size: many
J: TRBJ2-7
D: NA
CDR3: CASSPRVQGTYEQYF
DNA: TGTGCCAGCAGCCCCCGGGTACAGGGTACCTACGAGCAGTACTTC

V: TRBV4-3
size: NA
J: TRBJ2-7
D: NA
CDR3: CASSQEFWASYEQYF
DNA: TGCGCCAGCAGCCAAGAATTCTGGGCGTCCTACGAGCAGTACTTC